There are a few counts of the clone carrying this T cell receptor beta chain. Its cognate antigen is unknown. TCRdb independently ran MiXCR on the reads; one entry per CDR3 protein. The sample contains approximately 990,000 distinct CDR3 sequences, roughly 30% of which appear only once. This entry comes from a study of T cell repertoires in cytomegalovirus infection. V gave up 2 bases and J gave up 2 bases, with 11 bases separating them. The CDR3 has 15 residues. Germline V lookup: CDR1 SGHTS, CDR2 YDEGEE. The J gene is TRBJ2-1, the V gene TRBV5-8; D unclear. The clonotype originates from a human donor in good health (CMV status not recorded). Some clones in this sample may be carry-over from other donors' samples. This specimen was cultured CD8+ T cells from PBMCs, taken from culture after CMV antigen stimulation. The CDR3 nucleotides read TGTGCCAGCAGCTTAGTTCCCAGGCCCTACAATGAGCAGTTCTTC. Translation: CASSLVPRPYNEQFF.